This TCR beta chain derives from a study of blood T cell repertoires in COVID-19. As for the study in general: Material from acute and convalescent COVID-19 was sourced from the United States, Italy and Spain. PBMCs, B-cell-depleted T cells, or T cells provided the cDNA or gDNA that made up the material.

The Seattle patients joined while their infection was active and were tracked longitudinally afterward. In the authors' workflow: Amplified reference gene primers provided the basis for estimating nucleated cell counts. The repertoire was sequenced with immunoSEQ multiplex PCR; TCRdb's copy has only in-frame clones and lacks some. V, J and clone size reflect that table, while D and trimming were determined from the DNA. The table lists a few hundred thousand clones, around 87% of them singletons. Germline CDR1 is LGHNA and CDR2 is YSLEER. The CDR3 is 16 amino acids. After removal of 0 bases from V and 6 bases from J, the junction contained 7 bases not matched to a gene.

The receptor was derived from a young woman with COVID-19, enrolled during active disease. J is TRBJ2-1 and V is TRBV4-3; 8 nucleotides align to TRBD1. The specimen sequenced was peripheral blood. The CDR3 DNA reads TGCGCCAGCAGCCAAGATAGCTGGGGGACAGGCAATGAGCAGTTCTTC. Protein sequence: CASSQDSWGTGNEQFF.